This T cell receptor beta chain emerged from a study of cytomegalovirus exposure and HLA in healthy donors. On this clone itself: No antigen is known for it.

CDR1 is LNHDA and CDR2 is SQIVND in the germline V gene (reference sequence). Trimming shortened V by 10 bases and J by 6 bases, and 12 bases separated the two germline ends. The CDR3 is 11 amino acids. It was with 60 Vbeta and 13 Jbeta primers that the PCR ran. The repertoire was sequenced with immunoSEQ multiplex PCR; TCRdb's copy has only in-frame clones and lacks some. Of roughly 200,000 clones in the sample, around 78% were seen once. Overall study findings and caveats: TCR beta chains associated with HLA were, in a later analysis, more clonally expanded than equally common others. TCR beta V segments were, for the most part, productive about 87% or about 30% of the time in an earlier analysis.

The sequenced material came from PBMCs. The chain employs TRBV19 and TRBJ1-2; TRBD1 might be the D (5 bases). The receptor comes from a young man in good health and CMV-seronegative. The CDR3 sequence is CAIRRDDGYTF. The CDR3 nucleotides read TGTGCCATTCGGAGGGACGATGGCTACACCTTC.